This T cell receptor (beta chain) appears in the sequencing data of a study of regulatory T cells in long-lasting Graves disease. This sample's time point: newly diagnosed GD, antithyroid drugs for less than 3 months. The TCR library was made from RNA that had been extracted from PBMCs in TRIzol. The guidelines of the American Thyroid Association were the basis for diagnosing Graves' disease. The CDR3 contains 15 residues. The germline V gene has CDR1 LNHDA and CDR2 SQIVND (reference sequence). Comments on this clonotype: The junction departs from the called germline gene at one end, perhaps through a read error.

Arm-PCR of CDR3 regions and iRepertoire HTBI primers were the basis on which TCR beta libraries were built. TCRdb recomputed calls from the multiplex PCR reads with MiXCR, one row per CDR3 protein. The sample records around 250,000 distinct CDR3 sequences, 18% being singletons. The same specimen was also included in a second study, on T cells in Graves' hyperthyroidism and ophthalmopathy. That work states: Most thyroid clonotypes with frequency above 0.001 were detected in blood.

Material: peripheral blood mononuclear cells (PBMCs), obtained at new diagnosis, from a patient treated with antithyroid drugs. The chain combines TRBV19 with TRBJ1-4, with D unclear. This TCR derives from a woman in her thirties with Graves disease. In nucleotides, the CDR3 is TGTGCCAGTAGGGACGAACCGGGGTCTAACGAAAAACTGTTTTTT. It is translated as CASRDEPGSNEKLFF.